The 19 T cell receptor beta chains below all came from one sample that was sequenced in a study of T-cell reconstitution after alpha-beta-depleted transplantation in children. Preparation of the TCRbeta library involved a method that used unique molecular identifiers. TCRdb re-analysed the PCR reads in MiXCR, keeping a single row per CDR3 protein. The sample comprises about 500,000 distinct CDR3 sequences, less than 35% of which are singletons, and under 3% rests with the top ten. The material sequenced was PBMCs from the stem cell graft donor, taken from the stem cell graft. The receptors derive from a human donor who donated a stem cell graft to a child with aplastic anemia.

This clonotype was seen a few times. The chain is built from TRBV27 and TRBJ2-1; possibly TRBD2 for D (6 bases). The CDR3 is 14 residues long. Deletions cut 4 bases from V and 5 bases from J, with 12 bases between. CDR1 MNHEY and CDR2 SMNVEV come from the germline V gene (reference sequence). The CDR3 protein is CASSYSGAHNEQFF. The DNA of the CDR3 is TGTGCCAGCAGTTACTCGGGAGCCCACAATGAGCAGTTCTTC.

This clonotype was seen more than once but under ten times. The CDR3 here is CASSIDGRSNQPQHF. As DNA, the CDR3 is TGTGCCAGTAGTATAGATGGGAGGAGCAATCAGCCCCAGCATTTT. The chain has TRBV19 and TRBJ1-5; D uncertain. V was trimmed by 0 bases and J by 1 base, leaving 7 bases between them. The CDR3 contains 15 residues. Germline V CDR1 and CDR2: LNHDA, SQIVND (reference sequence).

There are a few counts of this clonotype. CDR3 DNA sequence: TGTGCCACCAGCAGCGGAGCCAGGGAGGACGAGCAGTACTTC. Amino acid sequence: CATSSGAREDEQYF. This chain links TRBV15 with TRBJ2-7; tentatively, D is TRBD2 (6 bases). The CDR3 covers 14 residues. With 3 bases removed from V and 5 bases from J, the gap between germline ends came to 14 bases. Per the germline V gene, CDR1 is LNHNV and CDR2 is YYDKDF (reference sequence). The full variable domain, with the rest looked up from reference TRBV15 and TRBJ2-7, is DAMVIQNPRYQVTQFGKPVTLSCSQTLNHNVMYWYQQKSSQAPKLLFHYYDKDFNNEADTPDNFQSRRPNTSFCFLDIRSPGLGDTAMYLCATSSGAREDEQYFGPGTRLTVT.

This clonotype was counted between two and nine times. CDR3 DNA sequence: TGCAGTGCTAGTGGCGCAGGTGCTAGCGGTAGCACAGATACGCAGTATTTT. Residues: CSASGAGASGSTDTQYF. The V and J genes are TRBV20-1 and TRBJ2-3; the match to TRBD2 covers 7 bases. The CDR3 consists of 17 residues. Germline V gene lookup returns CDR1 DFQATT and CDR2 SNEGSKA (reference sequence). Trimming cost V 3 bases and J 0 bases; bases outside gene matches: 12.

This sequence joins TRBV10-3 and TRBJ1-1, with TRBD1 identical over 9 bases. J gave up 1 base and V 9 bases, and 3 bases lay outside the gene matches. Germline CDR1 is ENHRY and CDR2 is SYGVKD. The CDR3 extends over 13 amino acids. The CDR3, as DNA: TGTGCCATTGGGACAGGGAAGAACACTGAAGCTTTCTTT. This codes for CAIGTGKNTEAFF.

V usage is TRBV20-1 and J usage is TRBJ2-5; TRBD1 agrees at 8 bases. This CDR3 has 14 residues. V shed 3 bases and J 5 bases; nucleotides not matched to a gene: 8. CDR1 is DFQATT and CDR2 is SNEGSKA in the germline V gene (reference sequence). The CDR3 DNA follows: TGCAGTGCTAGCCCAGGGGGCTTAGGGGAGACCCAGTACTTC. It translates to CSASPGGLGETQYF.

This clonotype was seen only a few times. The V and J genes are TRBV5-1 and TRBJ2-7, with D unresolved. V was cut by 0 bases and J by 8 bases, with 12 bases left in between. This CDR3 has 13 residues. Germline lookup yields CDR1 SGHRS and CDR2 YFSETQ. CDR3 sequence: CASSLEGTSKQYV. The CDR3, as DNA: TGCGCCAGCAGCTTGGAAGGCACGTCGAAGCAGTACGTC.

With respect to this clonotype: An end of the junction does not agree with germline; a read error may underlie this. The chain couples TRBV4-2 to TRBJ1-3, with TRBD1 matching 9 bases. CDR1 is LGHNA, CDR2 YNFKEQ, per germline. The CDR3 runs 19 residues. CDR3 amino acids: CASTQTGTGTTVSGNTIYF. For the CDR3, the DNA is TGTGCCAGCACCCAAACCGGGACAGGGACGACCGTCTCTGGAAACACCATATATTTT.

This clonotype was seen a handful of times. The chain combines TRBV20-1 with TRBJ1-1; D might be TRBD1 (6 bases). Trimming removed 5 bases from V and 4 bases from J, with 20 bases in between. Germline-derived CDR1 and CDR2 are DFQATT and SNEGSKA (reference sequence). The CDR3 extends over 15 amino acids. The CDR3 DNA sequence: TGCAGTGCTCGATCGCCAAGGGGAGGGGGCACTGAAGCTTTCTTT. This translates into CSARSPRGGGTEAFF.

This clonotype was picked up a small number of times. The chain links TRBV6-4 to TRBJ1-2; the D is unclear. CDR1 is MRHNA and CDR2 is SNTAGT in the germline V gene. CDR3 length: 15 residues. The V gene lost 6 bases and the J gene lost 6 bases, with 20 bases spanning the gap. As DNA, the CDR3 is TGTGCCAGCAGCCGAGAGAGGAGTTCTGGAGATGGCTACACCTTC. Translation: CASSRERSSGDGYTF.

Only a few counts were recorded for this clonotype. The chain combines TRBV7-2 with TRBJ2-2, with D perhaps matching TRBD1 (6 bases). The CDR3 sequence is 15 residues long. The V gene lost 1 base and the J gene lost 3 bases, with 9 bases spanning the gap. Germline V gene data show CDR1 as SGHTA and CDR2 as FQGNSA. The CDR3 is CASSLVAGDTGELFF. DNA of the CDR3: TGTGCCAGCAGCTTAGTGGCAGGGGACACCGGGGAGCTGTTTTTT.

The gene calls are TRBV4-2 and TRBJ1-1; the D gene is possibly TRBD1 (6 bases). The germline V gene has CDR1 LGHNA and CDR2 YNFKEQ. V dropped 0 bases and J dropped 1 base, with 15 bases sitting between them. This CDR3 region has 17 residues. CDR3 coding DNA: TGTGCCAGCAGCCAAGATGTGAGGGGGATGAGGAACACTGAAGCTTTCTTT. Amino acid sequence: CASSQDVRGMRNTEAFF.

The chain employs TRBV12-3 or TRBV12-4 and TRBJ1-5, with D possibly TRBD1 on 6 matching bases. The V end lost 7 bases, the J end lost 4 bases, and 11 bases lay between the germline ends. The CDR3 contains 13 residues. The CDR3 spells CASTQGPNQPQHF. CDR3 bases: TGTGCCAGCACCCAGGGGCCAAATCAGCCCCAGCATTTT.

The genes are TRBV6-6 and TRBJ2-7, with D maybe TRBD1 (5 bases). Germline-derived CDR1 and CDR2 are MNHNY and SVGAGI (reference sequence). The CDR3 has 11 residues. Trimming cost V 7 bases and J 5 bases, with 9 bases left between them. For the CDR3, the DNA is TGTGCCAGCACCAGGGAAGACGAGCAGTACTTC. Protein sequence: CASTREDEQYF.

The rearrangement joins TRBV7-2 to TRBJ2-2; TRBD1 matches 7 bases. CDR1 is SGHTA, CDR2 FQGNSA, per germline. The CDR3 sequence is 16 residues long. V gave up 3 bases and J gave up 5 bases; unmatched junction bases: 9. For the CDR3, the DNA is TGTGCCAGCAGCTTTACGCCAGGGGGTAGAACCGGGGAGCTGTTTTTT. Its translation: CASSFTPGGRTGELFF.

This clonotype appeared once. The V call is TRBV6-1, the J call TRBJ1-1; no definite D call. From germline, CDR1 is MNHNS and CDR2 SASEGT. This CDR3 comprises 13 residues. V gave up 7 bases and J gave up 1 base, with 10 bases separating them. CDR3 sequence: CASIGLTNTEAFF. CDR3 sequence (DNA): TGTGCCAGCATAGGGCTGACGAACACTGAAGCTTTCTTT.

This clonotype appeared a single time. This chain uses TRBV6-5 with TRBJ1-1, with D perhaps matching TRBD1 (6 bases). Germline CDR1 and CDR2: MNHEY and SVGAGI. The CDR3 contains 14 residues. V lost 0 bases to trimming and J lost 4 bases, with 9 bases between them. The CDR3 sequence is CASSYSTGSTEAFF. Written as DNA, the CDR3 is TGTGCCAGCAGTTACTCGACAGGAAGCACTGAAGCTTTCTTT.

This clonotype was seen a few times. The V call is TRBV20-1, the J call TRBJ2-3; TRBD2 is a possible D gene (6 bases). This CDR3 has 13 amino acids. Germline CDR1 reads DFQATT; CDR2 reads SNEGSKA (reference sequence). Trimming shortened V by 2 bases and J by 0 bases, and 6 bases separated the two germline ends. The CDR3 DNA is TGCAGTGCTAGAAGCGGGAGCACAGATACGCAGTATTTT. As protein: CSARSGSTDTQYF.

The chain recombines TRBV7-6 with TRBJ2-7; TRBD1 is a possible D gene (6 bases). The CDR3 extends over 15 amino acids. From germline, CDR1 is SGHVS and CDR2 FNYEAQ. V gave up 2 bases and J gave up 3 bases, with 14 bases separating them. In DNA, the CDR3 is TGTGCCAGCAGCTTACGACAGGCCCCAAACTACGAGCAGTACTTC. Amino acid sequence: CASSLRQAPNYEQYF.